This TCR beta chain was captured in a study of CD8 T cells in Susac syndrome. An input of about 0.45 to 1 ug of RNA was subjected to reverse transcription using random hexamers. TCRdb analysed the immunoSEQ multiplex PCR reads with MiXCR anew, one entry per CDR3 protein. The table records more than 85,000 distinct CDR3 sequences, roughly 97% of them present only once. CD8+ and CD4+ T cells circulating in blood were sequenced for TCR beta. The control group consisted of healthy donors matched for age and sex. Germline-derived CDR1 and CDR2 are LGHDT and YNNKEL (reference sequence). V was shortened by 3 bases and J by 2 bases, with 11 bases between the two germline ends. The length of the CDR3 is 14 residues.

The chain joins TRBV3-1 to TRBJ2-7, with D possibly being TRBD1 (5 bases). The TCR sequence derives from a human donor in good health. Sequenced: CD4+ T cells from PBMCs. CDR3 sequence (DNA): TGTGCCAGCAGCCATTTGGGGCCAGCCTACGAGCAGTACTTC. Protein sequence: CASSHLGPAYEQYF.